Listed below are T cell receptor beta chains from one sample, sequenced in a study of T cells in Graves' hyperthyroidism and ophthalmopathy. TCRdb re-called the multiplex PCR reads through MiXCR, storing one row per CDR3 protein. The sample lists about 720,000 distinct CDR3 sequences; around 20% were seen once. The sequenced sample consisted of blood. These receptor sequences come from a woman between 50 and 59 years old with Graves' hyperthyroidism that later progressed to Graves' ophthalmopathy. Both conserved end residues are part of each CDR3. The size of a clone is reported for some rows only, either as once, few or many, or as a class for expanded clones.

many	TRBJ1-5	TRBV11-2	CASSISDQPQHF
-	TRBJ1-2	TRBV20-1	CSSQRLGDQFSNYGYTF
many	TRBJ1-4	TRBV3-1	CASSQEWEEPAPNEKLFF
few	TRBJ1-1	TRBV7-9	CASTRGYEAFF
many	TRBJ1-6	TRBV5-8	CASSQLRSPLHF
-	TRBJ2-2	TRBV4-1	CASSQLDGTGELFF
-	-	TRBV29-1	CSVEDPQGKYEQFF
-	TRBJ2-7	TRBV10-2	CASSDGQGANEQYF
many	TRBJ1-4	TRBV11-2	CASSLEGTFNEKLFF
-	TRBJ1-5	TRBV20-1	CSAFPPGQIYQPQHF
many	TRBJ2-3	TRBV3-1	CASSQDPPDRPITDTQYF
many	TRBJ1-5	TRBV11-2	CASSLDRGAQPQHF
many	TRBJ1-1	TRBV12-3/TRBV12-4	CASSQGKVAFF
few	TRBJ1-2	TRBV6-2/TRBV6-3	CASSYGSNGYTF
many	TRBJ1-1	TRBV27	CASSWGQGLATEAFF
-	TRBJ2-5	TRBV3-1	CASSHRGAETQYF
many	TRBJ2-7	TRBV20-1	CSATTGPGNEQYF
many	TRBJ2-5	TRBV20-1	CSARGSVGGAWETQYF
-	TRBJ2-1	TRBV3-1	CASRPTSGAHNEQFF
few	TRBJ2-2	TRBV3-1	CASSRRNILAGGSNTGELFF
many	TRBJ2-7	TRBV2	CAIKGWTGSEQYF
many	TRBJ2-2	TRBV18	CASSPPGTGETGELFF
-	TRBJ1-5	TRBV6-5	CASSYSRKQPQHF
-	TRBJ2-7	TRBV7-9	CASSLRTGNFNEQYF
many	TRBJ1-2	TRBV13	CASSRQGVYGYTF
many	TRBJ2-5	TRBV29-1	CSVEARDNQYQETQYF
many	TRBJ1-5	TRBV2	CASSYPGTGVGNQPQHF
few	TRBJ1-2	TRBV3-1	CASSHRSYYGYTF
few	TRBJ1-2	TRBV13	CASSLRARSGYGYTF
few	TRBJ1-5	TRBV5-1	CASSLEGQGDNQPQHF
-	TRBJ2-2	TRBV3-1	CASSQDPAGASTGELFF
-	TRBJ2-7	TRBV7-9	CASSARDYSYEQYF
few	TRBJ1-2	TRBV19	CATGRDSGMTNYGYTF
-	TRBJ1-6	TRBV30	CASTRQGRDSPLHF
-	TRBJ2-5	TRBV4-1	CASSQGTVQETQYF